Below are 10 T cell receptor beta chains sequenced from a single sample in a study of technical replicates of blood from a handful of donors. TCRdb's table, derived via immunoSEQ multiplex PCR, lists solely in-frame clones and lacks some. The sample has over 70,000 clones; over 90% are singletons. Input material: PBMCs. The receptors derive from a human donor in good health. Some clones in this sample may be carry-over from other donors' samples.

This chain connects TRBV10-3 to TRBJ1-6; D is unclear. The CDR3 consists of 13 residues. CDR1 is ENHRY and CDR2 is SYGVKD in the germline V gene. V gave up 0 bases and J gave up 13 bases, with 10 bases separating them. The CDR3 nucleotides read TGTGCCATCAGTGAGTCGAGAGTAAAGCCCCTCCACTTT. It encodes CAISESRVKPLHF.

This clone occurred once. The V gene is TRBV7-6, the J gene TRBJ1-2; 9 positions agree with TRBD1. The V and J ends lost 5 bases and 5 bases, in that order; junction bases with no gene match: 3. This CDR3 region has 13 residues. CDR1 is SGHVS, CDR2 FNYEAQ, per germline. The CDR3 nucleotides read TGTGCCAGCAGCGGGGGACAGGGATATGGCTACACCTTC. Translating it yields CASSGGQGYGYTF.

This clone has just one count. The chain couples TRBV6-5 to TRBJ1-5; 7 bases align to TRBD1. V was clipped by 6 bases and J by 4 bases; unmatched bases: 9. The CDR3 sequence is 15 residues long. Germline V gene lookup returns CDR1 MNHEY and CDR2 SVGAGI. The CDR3 reads CASRPPGQTNQPQHF. The CDR3 nucleotides are TGTGCCAGCAGACCTCCGGGACAGACAAATCAGCCCCAGCATTTT.

This chain uses TRBV4-1 with TRBJ2-1; 9 bases agree with TRBD2. The V segment lost 0 bases and the J segment 9 bases; nucleotides outside the gene matches: 9. CDR3 size: 16 residues. Looked up from germline, CDR1 is MGHRA and CDR2 is YSYEKL. The CDR3, as DNA: TGCGCCAGCAGCCAAGAAGGGATCCCAGCGGGGGGTGAGCAGTTCTTC. Residues: CASSQEGIPAGGEQFF.

The CDR3, as DNA: TGTGCCAGCAGTTCCGTGAGGGGGGGTGAGCAGTTCTTC. Protein product: CASSSVRGGEQFF. The genes are TRBV6-1 and TRBJ2-1; possible D gene TRBD2, 7 bases. From germline, CDR1 is MNHNS and CDR2 SASEGT. V gave up 5 bases and J gave up 9 bases, with 14 bases separating them. This CDR3 has 13 residues.

This clone has more than one count but fewer than ten. The rearrangement joins TRBV7-9 to TRBJ1-2; 10 bases line up with TRBD1. Per germline, CDR1 SEHNR and CDR2 FQNEAQ (reference sequence). The length of the CDR3 is 14 residues. With 0 bases clipped from V and 7 bases from J, the junction kept 2 bases outside the gene matches. The CDR3 sequence is CASSLAGQGLGYTF. The CDR3 coding sequence is TGTGCCAGCAGCTTAGCGGGACAGGGGCTTGGCTACACCTTC.

CDR3 residues: CASQGVTDTQYF. For the CDR3, the DNA is TGTGCCAGCCAGGGGGTAACAGATACGCAGTATTTT. The gene calls are TRBV5-4 and TRBJ2-3, with TRBD1 identical over 7 bases. The CDR3 length is 12 residues. CDR1 and CDR2 (germline): SGHNT, YYREEE (reference sequence). With 7 bases clipped from V and 3 bases from J, the junction kept 2 bases outside the gene matches.

The V and J genes are TRBV7-2 and TRBJ1-5; no firm D call. There are 13 residues in the CDR3. Germline CDR1 SGHTA, CDR2 FQGNSA. Trimming cost V 0 bases and J 9 bases, with 9 bases left between them. CDR3 in amino acids: CASSLASSGPQHF. The CDR3 DNA reads TGTGCCAGCAGCTTAGCCTCCAGCGGGCCCCAGCATTTT.

The chain has TRBV12-5 and TRBJ2-3; D is possibly TRBD2 (6 bases). The CDR3 is 14 amino acids. Trimming removed 4 bases at V and 6 bases at J, with 14 bases between. The germline V gene has CDR1 LGHNT and CDR2 FRNRAP. The CDR3 DNA is TGTGCTAGTGGTTCGTACGGGAGTATGGATACGCAGTATTTT. This encodes CASGSYGSMDTQYF.

J is TRBJ2-5 and V is TRBV29-1; 10 positions agree with TRBD2. The CDR3 contains 14 residues. The V segment lost 5 bases and the J segment 5 bases; nucleotides outside the gene matches: 8. Germline V lookup: CDR1 SQVTM, CDR2 ANQGSEA. The CDR3 region has the DNA TGCAGCGTTCCCACTAGCGGGATTGGTGAGACCCAGTACTTC. Its protein product is CSVPTSGIGETQYF. Full variable domain (outside the CDR3, taken from reference TRBV29-1 and TRBJ2-5): SAVISQKPSRDICQRGTSLTIQCQVDSQVTMMFWYRQQPGQSLTLIATANQGSEATYESGFVIDKFPISRPNLTFSTLTVSNMSPEDSSIYLCSVPTSGIGETQYFGPGTRLLVL.